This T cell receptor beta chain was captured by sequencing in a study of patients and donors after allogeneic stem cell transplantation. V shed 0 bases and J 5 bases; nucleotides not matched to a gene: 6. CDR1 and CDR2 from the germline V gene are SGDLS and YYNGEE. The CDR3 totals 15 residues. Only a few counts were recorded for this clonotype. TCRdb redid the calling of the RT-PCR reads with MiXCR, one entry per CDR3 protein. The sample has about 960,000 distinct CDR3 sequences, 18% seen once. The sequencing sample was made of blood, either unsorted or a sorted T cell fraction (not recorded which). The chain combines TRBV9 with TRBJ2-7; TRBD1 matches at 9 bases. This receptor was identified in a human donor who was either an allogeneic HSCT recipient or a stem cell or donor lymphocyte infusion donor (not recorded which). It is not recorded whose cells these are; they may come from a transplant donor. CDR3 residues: CASSVDVTGGDEQYF. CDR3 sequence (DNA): TGTGCCAGCAGCGTAGATGTGACAGGGGGAGACGAGCAGTACTTC. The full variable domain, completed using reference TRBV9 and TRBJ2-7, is DSGVTQTPKHLITATGQRVTLRCSPRSGDLSVYWYQQSLDQGLQFLIQYYNGEERAKGNILERFSAQQFPDLHSELNLSSLELGDSALYFCASSVDVTGGDEQYFGPGTRLTVT.